The clone carrying this T cell receptor beta chain was recorded only once. Its antigen is still unknown. 60 Vbeta and 13 Jbeta primers were used in PCR. Produced via immunoSEQ multiplex PCR; TCRdb's table is partial and in-frame only. Found here are 160,000 or so clones, approximately 86% of them singletons; the top ten hold roughly 2%. The data were obtained in a study of cytomegalovirus exposure and HLA in healthy donors. Study as a whole: As released early, the data held roughly 85 million unique TCRs from HLA-typed donors. Study-wide results and limits: Later analysis identified 16,000 or so TCR beta sequences associated with HLA alleles, using a false discovery rate threshold of 0.05.

This receptor was taken from a young woman in good health and CMV-seronegative. Material: PBMCs.

The DNA for the CDR3 is TGTGCCAGCCGCCGGGGGAACACCGGGGAGCTGTTTTTT. Encoded protein: CASRRGNTGELFF. The chain carries TRBV2 and TRBJ2-2; TRBD2 is a possible D gene (5 bases). Between the trimmed V and J ends, which lost 8 bases and 1 base, there was a span of 8 bases. This CDR3 is 13 amino acids long. Germline assignment: CDR1 SNHLY and CDR2 FYNNEI.